This TCR beta chain was recorded in a study of CD8+CD57+ T cells in acquired aplastic anemia. The CDR3 loop spans 14 amino acids. Germline V lookup: CDR1 DFQATT, CDR2 SNEGSKA (reference sequence). V shed 6 bases, J shed 5 bases, and the junction held 7 bases outside the gene matches. Whoever was chosen for sequencing had shown CD8+CD57+ cell expansion by flow cytometry. In all patients, the disease was severe acquired aplastic anemia. The study's findings and limits: A set of about 30 CD8+ CDR3 sequences was shared between patients and controls, and these sequences appeared highly expressed in patients.

Comment on this clonotype: What it binds is not known.

Genomic DNA provided the template from which TCR beta VDJ and CDR3 profiles were obtained. TCRdb analysed the reads with MiXCR anew, one entry per CDR3 protein. The sample holds roughly 500,000 distinct CDR3 sequences, more than 25% seen once. The V and J genes are TRBV20-1 and TRBJ1-6, with 7 bases lining up with TRBD1. The source of this sequence is a human donor with aplastic anemia. Specimen: sorted CD4+, CD8+, or CD8+CD57+ T cells (not recorded which) from PBMCs. DNA of the CDR3: TGCAGTGCCAGTAGAGGACAGGATAATTCACCCCTCCACTTT. It encodes CSASRGQDNSPLHF.